This T cell receptor beta chain is from a study of blood T cells in healthy people across ages. Study findings and constraints: Roughly linear age-related decline in beta diversity appeared, significant by age 40. The study found more naive CD4+ cells and higher diversity in long-lived than aged donors.

A second about 6 to 11 cycle PCR used barcoded and J-beta primers. Every cDNA molecule bore a tag from a template-switch adaptor containing 12 random nucleotides. TCRdb re-derived calls from the 5' RACE reads in MiXCR, one entry per CDR3 protein. The sample has hundreds of thousands of distinct CDR3 sequences, about 21% seen once. This CDR3 is built from 15 residues. With 4 bases clipped from V and 6 bases from J, the junction kept 9 bases outside the gene matches. Per germline, CDR1 SNHLY and CDR2 FYNNEI. As regards this clonotype: Antigen unknown.

The receptor was isolated from a man in his 70s in good health. Sequencing was performed on blood. The chain couples TRBV2 to TRBJ1-2; 9 positions agree with TRBD1. The CDR3 DNA follows: TGTGCCAGCAGTGTTCTGGGCGGGACAGGGAATGGCTACACCTTC. This codes for CASSVLGGTGNGYTF.